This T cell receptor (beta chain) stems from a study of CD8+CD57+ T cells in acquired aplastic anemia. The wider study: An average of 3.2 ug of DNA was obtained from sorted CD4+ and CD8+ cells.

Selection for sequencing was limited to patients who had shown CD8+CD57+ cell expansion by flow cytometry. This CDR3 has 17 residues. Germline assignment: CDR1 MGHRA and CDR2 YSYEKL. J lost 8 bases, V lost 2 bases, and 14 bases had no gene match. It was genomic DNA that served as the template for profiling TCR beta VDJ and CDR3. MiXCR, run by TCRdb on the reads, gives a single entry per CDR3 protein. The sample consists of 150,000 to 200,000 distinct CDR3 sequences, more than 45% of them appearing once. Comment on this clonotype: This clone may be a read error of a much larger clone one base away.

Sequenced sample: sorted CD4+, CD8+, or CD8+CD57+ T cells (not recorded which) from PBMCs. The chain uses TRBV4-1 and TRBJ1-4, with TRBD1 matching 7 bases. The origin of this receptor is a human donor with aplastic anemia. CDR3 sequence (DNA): TGCGCCAGCAGCCAACGGCCGCCTGAGGCAGGGGGAGAAAAACTGTTTTTT. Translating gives CASSQRPPEAGGEKLFF.